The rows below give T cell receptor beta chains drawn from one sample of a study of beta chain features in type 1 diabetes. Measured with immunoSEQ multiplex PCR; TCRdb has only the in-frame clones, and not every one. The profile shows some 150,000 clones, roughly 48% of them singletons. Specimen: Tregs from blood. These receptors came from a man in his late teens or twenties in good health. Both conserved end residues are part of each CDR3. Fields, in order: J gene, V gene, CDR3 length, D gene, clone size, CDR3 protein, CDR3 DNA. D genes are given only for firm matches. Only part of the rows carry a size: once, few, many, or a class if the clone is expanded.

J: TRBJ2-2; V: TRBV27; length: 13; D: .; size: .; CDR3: CASKGVNTGELFF; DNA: TGTGCCAGCAAGGGGGTGAACACCGGGGAGCTGTTTTTT
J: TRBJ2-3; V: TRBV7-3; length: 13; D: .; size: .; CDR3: CASSDPGAREQYF; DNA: TGTGCCAGCAGCGATCCGGGAGCCAGGGAGCAGTATTTT
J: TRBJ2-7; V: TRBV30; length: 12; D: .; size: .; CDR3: CAWTSGSYEQYF; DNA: TGTGCCTGGACCAGCGGTAGCTACGAGCAGTACTTC
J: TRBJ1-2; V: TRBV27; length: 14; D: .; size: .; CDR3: CASSFRAGNYGYTF; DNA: TGTGCCAGCAGTTTTAGGGCGGGGAACTATGGCTACACCTTC
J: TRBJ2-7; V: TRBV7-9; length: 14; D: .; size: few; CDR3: CASSLSGALYEQYF; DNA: TGTGCCAGCAGCTTATCAGGGGCCCTCTACGAGCAGTACTTC
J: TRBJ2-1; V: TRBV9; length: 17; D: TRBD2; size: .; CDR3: CASSVAKAGPGYNEQFF; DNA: TGTGCCAGCAGCGTAGCTAAAGCGGGGCCAGGCTACAATGAGCAGTTCTTC
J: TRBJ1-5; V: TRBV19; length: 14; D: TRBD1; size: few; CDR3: CASSIGDRAQPQHF; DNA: TGTGCCAGTAGTATAGGGGACAGGGCCCAGCCCCAGCATTTT
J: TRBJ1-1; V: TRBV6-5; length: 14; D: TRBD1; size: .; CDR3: CASSWTGGGTEAFF; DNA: TGTGCCAGCAGTTGGACAGGGGGCGGCACTGAAGCTTTCTTT
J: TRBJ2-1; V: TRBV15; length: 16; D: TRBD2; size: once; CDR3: CATSRGIAGGNNEQFF; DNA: TGTGCCACCAGCAGGGGGATAGCGGGAGGGAACAATGAGCAGTTCTTC
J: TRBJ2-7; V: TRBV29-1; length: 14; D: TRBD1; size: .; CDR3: CSALDRTDAYEQYF; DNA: TGCAGCGCCTTGGACAGGACCGACGCCTACGAGCAGTACTTC
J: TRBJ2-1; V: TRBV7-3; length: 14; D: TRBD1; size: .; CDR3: CASSLGDRVGEQFF; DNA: TGTGCCAGCAGCTTAGGGGACAGGGTAGGTGAGCAGTTCTTC
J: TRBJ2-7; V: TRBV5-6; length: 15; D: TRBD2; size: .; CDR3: CASSLGLAGLYEQYF; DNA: TGTGCCAGCAGCTTGGGACTAGCGGGGCTCTACGAGCAGTACTTC
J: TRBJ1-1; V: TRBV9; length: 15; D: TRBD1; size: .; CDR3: CASSGQGAIGTEAFF; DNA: TGTGCCAGCAGCGGGCAGGGGGCTATTGGCACTGAAGCTTTCTTT
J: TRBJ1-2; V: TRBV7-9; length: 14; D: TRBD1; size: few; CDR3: CASSRDRRVYGYTF; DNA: TGTGCCAGCAGCAGGGACAGGAGGGTTTATGGCTACACCTTC
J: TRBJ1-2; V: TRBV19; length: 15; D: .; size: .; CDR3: CASTTIARSNYGYTF; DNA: TGTGCCAGTACCACAATAGCAAGATCTAACTATGGCTACACCTTC
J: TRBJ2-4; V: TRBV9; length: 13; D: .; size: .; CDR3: CASSPTGKNIQYF; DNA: TGTGCCAGCAGCCCCACTGGTAAAAACATTCAGTACTTC
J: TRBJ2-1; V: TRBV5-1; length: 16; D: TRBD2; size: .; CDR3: CASSLVRTSSDNEQFF; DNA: TGCGCCAGCAGCTTGGTTAGGACTAGCAGTGACAATGAGCAGTTCTTC
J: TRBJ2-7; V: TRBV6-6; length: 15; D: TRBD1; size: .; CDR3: CASSYSAGGYHEQYF; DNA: TGTGCCAGCAGTTACTCGGCAGGGGGCTACCACGAGCAGTACTTC
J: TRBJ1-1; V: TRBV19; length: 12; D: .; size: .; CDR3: CATSGGGSEAFF; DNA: TGTGCCACCTCGGGGGGGGGATCTGAAGCTTTCTTT
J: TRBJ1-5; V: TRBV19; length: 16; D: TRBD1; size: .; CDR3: CASSPEGARGGQPQHF; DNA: TGTGCCAGTAGTCCAGAGGGGGCTCGAGGCGGTCAGCCCCAGCATTTT
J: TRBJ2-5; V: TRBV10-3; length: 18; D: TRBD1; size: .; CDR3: CAISDRSRNRGVGETQYF; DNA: TGTGCCATCAGTGATCGGTCGAGAAACAGGGGGGTAGGGGAGACCCAGTACTTC
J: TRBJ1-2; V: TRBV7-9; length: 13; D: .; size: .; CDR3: CASSSGRVYGYTF; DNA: TGTGCCAGCAGCTCCGGGAGGGTTTATGGCTACACCTTC
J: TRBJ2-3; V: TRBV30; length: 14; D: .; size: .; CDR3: CAWRLLNRADTQYF; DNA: TGTGCCTGGAGACTTCTTAACCGGGCAGATACGCAGTATTTT
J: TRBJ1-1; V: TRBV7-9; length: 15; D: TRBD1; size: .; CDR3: CASSSLGTVNTEAFF; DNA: TGTGCCAGCAGCTCTCTGGGGACAGTGAACACTGAAGCTTTCTTT
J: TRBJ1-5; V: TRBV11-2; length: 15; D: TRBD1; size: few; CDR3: CASSSMTGRRQPQHF; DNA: TGTGCCAGCAGCTCCATGACAGGGCGTAGGCAGCCCCAGCATTTT
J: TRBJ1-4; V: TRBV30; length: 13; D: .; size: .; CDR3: CAWRAPWNEKLFF; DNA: TGTGCCTGGAGGGCCCCTTGGAATGAAAAACTGTTTTTT
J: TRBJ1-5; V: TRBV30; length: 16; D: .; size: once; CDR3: CAWSVRGPYSNQPQHF; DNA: TGTGCCTGGAGTGTTCGTGGGCCTTATAGCAATCAGCCCCAGCATTTT
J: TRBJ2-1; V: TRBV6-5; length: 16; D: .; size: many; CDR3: CASSYDLFGTNNEQFF; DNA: TGTGCCAGCAGCTACGACCTCTTCGGTACTAACAATGAGCAGTTCTTC
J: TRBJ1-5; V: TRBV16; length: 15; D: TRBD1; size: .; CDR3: CASSQSGGQGPPQHF; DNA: TGTGCCAGCAGCCAATCGGGGGGACAGGGCCCGCCCCAGCATTTT
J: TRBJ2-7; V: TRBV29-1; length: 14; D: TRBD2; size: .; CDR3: CSVEKREGTYEQYF; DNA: TGCAGCGTCGAGAAGCGGGAGGGGACCTACGAGCAGTACTTC
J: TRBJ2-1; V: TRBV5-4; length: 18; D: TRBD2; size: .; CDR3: CASSLRGGRQSSYNEQFF; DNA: TGTGCCAGCAGCTTGAGGGGCGGGAGGCAAAGCTCCTACAATGAGCAGTTCTTC
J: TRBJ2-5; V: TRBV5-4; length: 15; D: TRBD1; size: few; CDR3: CASSFRTGSQETQYF; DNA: TGTGCCAGCAGCTTCAGGACAGGGAGCCAAGAGACCCAGTACTTC
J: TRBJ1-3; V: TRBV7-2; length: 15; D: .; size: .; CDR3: CASSLSKLPGNTIYF; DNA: TGTGCCAGCAGCTTATCCAAGCTCCCCGGAAACACCATATATTTT
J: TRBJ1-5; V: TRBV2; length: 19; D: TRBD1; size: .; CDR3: CASTLTRDRGPYSNQPQHF; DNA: TGTGCCAGCACTCTAACCCGGGACAGGGGCCCCTATAGCAATCAGCCCCAGCATTTT
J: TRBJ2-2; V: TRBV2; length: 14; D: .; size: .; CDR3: CASSGLGFTGELFF; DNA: TGTGCCAGCAGTGGTCTAGGCTTCACCGGGGAGCTGTTTTTT
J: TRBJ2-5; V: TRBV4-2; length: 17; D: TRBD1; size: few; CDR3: CASSQGVNSGGQETQYF; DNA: TGTGCCAGCAGCCAAGGGGTGAATTCAGGGGGCCAAGAGACCCAGTACTTC
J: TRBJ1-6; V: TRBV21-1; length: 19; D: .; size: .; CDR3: CASSNPIGTGSSYNSPLHF; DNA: TGTGCCAGCAGCAATCCCATCGGGACAGGGAGCTCCTATAATTCACCCCTCCACTTT
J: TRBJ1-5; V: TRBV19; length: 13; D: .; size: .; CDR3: CASSIRHTQPQHF; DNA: TGTGCCAGTAGTATTAGACACACTCAGCCCCAGCATTTT
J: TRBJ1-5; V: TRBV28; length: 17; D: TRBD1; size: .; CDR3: CASSLWGQGVINQPQHF; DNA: TGTGCCAGCAGTTTATGGGGACAGGGGGTCATCAATCAGCCCCAGCATTTT
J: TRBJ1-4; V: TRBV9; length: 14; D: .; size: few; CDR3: CASSQGLSNEKLFF; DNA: TGTGCCAGCAGCCAGGGGTTGTCTAATGAAAAACTGTTTTTT
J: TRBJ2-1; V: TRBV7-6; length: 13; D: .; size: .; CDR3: CASSRGLYNEQFF; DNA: TGTGCCAGCAGCCGTGGACTCTACAATGAGCAGTTCTTC
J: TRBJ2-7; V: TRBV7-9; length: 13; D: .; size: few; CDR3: CASRNIGDYEQYF; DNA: TGTGCCAGCAGGAACATTGGAGACTACGAGCAGTACTTC
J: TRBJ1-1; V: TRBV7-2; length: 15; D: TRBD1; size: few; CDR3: CASNLDRARDTEAFF; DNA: TGTGCCAGCAACCTCGACAGGGCGCGGGACACTGAAGCTTTCTTT
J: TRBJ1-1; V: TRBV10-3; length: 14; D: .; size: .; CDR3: CAISVGRANTEAFF; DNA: TGTGCCATCAGTGTTGGCAGGGCGAACACTGAAGCTTTCTTT
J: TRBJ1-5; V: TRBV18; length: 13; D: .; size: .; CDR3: CASRTGDGQPQHF; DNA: TGTGCCAGCCGTACGGGGGACGGACAGCCCCAGCATTTT
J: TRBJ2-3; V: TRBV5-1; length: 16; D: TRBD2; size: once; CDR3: CASSLGSSGGRDTQYF; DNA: TGCGCCAGCAGCCTGGGTTCTAGCGGGGGGAGAGATACGCAGTATTTT
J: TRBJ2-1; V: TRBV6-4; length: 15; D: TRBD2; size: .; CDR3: CASSVGGRTYNEQFF; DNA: TGTGCCAGCAGTGTGGGGGGGAGAACCTACAATGAGCAGTTCTTC
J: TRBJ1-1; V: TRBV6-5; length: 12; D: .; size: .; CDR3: CASTKRGTEAFF; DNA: TGTGCCAGTACCAAGCGGGGCACTGAAGCTTTCTTT
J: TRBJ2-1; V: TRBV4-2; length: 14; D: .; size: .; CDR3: CASSQEGRANEQFF; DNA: TGTGCCAGCAGCCAAGAGGGCAGGGCCAATGAGCAGTTCTTC
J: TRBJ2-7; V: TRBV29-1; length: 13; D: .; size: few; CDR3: CSVEGQGVREQYF; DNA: TGCAGCGTTGAGGGTCAGGGTGTCCGCGAGCAGTACTTC
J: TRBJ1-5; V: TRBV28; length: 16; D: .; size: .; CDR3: CASSLQRRYSNQPQHF; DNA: TGTGCCAGCAGTTTACAGCGTCGATATAGCAATCAGCCCCAGCATTTT
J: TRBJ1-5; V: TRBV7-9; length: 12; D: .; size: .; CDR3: CASSATWQPQHF; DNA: TGTGCCAGCAGCGCAACATGGCAGCCCCAGCATTTT
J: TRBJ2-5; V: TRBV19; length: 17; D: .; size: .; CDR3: CASSTSSRGRWEETQYF; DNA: TGTGCCAGTAGTACTTCCAGTAGGGGCAGATGGGAAGAGACCCAGTACTTC
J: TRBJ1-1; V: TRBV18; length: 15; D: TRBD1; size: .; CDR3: CASSPRAGGSTEAFF; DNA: TGTGCCAGCTCACCACGGGCAGGGGGTAGCACTGAAGCTTTCTTT
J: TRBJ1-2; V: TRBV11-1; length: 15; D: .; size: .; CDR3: CASSPSRRTERGYTF; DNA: TGTGCCAGCAGCCCGTCCCGAAGGACAGAACGCGGCTACACCTTC
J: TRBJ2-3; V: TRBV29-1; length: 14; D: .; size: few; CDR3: CSAEGRTSTDTQYF; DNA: TGCAGCGCTGAGGGAAGGACTAGCACAGATACGCAGTATTTT
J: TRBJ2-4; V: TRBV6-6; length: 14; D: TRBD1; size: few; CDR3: CASSPTGGSDIQYF; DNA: TGTGCCAGCAGTCCAACAGGGGGTTCGGACATTCAGTACTTC
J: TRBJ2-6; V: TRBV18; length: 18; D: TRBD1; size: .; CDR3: CASSPSWTGYSGANVLTF; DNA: TGTGCCAGCTCACCAAGTTGGACAGGCTACTCTGGGGCCAACGTCCTGACTTTC